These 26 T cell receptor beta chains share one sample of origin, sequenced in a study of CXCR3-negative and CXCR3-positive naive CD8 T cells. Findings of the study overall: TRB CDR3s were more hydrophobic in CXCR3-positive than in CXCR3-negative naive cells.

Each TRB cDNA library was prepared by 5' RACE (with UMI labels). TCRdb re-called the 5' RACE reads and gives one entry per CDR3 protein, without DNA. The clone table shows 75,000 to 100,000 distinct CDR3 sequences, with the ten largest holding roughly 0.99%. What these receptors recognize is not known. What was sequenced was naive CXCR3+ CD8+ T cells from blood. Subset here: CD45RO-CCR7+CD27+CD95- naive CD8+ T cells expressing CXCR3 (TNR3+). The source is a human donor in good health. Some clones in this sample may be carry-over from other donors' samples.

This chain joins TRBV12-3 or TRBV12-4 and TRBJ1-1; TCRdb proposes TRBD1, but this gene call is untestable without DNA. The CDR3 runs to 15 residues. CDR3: CASSLGQWKNTEAFF.

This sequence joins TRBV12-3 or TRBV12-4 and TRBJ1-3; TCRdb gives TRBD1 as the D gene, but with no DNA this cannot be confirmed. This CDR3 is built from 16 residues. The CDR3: CASRTLTASSGNTMYF.

The CDR3: CASSSGLRDTDFFYGYTF. J is TRBJ1-2 and V is TRBV18; TCRdb names TRBD1, which stays unverified in the absence of DNA. From germline, CDR1 is KGHSH and CDR2 LQKENI. The CDR3 covers 18 residues.

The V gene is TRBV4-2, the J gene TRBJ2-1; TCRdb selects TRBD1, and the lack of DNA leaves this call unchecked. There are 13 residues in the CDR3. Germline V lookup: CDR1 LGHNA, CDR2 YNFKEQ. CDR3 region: CASSRGLQHEQFF.

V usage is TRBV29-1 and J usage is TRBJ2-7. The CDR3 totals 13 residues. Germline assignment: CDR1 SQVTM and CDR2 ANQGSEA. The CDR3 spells CSVESHEHYEQYF.

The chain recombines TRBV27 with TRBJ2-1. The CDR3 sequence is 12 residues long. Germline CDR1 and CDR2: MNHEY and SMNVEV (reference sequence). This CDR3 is CASSLHGNEQFF.

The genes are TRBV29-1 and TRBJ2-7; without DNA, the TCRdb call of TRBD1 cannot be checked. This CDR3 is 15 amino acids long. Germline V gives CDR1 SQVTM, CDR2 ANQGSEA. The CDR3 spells CSVTIRDRSSYEQYF.

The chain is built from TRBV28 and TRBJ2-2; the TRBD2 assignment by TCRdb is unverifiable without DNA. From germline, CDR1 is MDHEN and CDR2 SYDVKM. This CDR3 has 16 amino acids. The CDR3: CASTPSEGPRTGELFF.

CDR3 amino acids: CASSLAFLKTDSNQPQHF. V and J are TRBV7-2 and TRBJ1-5; with no DNA, the TCRdb D assignment of TRBD1 cannot be verified. The CDR3 consists of 18 residues. Germline assignment: CDR1 SGHTA and CDR2 FQGNSA.

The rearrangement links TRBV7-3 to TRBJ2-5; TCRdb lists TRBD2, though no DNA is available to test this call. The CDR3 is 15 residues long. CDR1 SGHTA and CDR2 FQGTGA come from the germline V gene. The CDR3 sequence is CASSSQAGGQETQYF.

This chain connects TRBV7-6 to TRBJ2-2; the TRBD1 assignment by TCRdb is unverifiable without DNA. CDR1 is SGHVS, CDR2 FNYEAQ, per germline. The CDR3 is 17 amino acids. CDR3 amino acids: CASSSSDRGRDTGELFF.

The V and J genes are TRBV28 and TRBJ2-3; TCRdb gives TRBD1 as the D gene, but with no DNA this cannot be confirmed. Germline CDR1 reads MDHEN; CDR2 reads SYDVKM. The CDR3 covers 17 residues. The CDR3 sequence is CASSLSSSRDPTDTQYF.

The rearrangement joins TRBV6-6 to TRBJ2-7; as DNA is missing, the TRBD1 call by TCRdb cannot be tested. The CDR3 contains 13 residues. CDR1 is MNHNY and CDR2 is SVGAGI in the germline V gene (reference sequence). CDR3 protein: CASSYGGNYEQYF.

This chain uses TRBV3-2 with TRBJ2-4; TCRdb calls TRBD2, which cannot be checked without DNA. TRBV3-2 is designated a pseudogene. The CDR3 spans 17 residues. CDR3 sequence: CASSHSGSGEAKNIQYF.

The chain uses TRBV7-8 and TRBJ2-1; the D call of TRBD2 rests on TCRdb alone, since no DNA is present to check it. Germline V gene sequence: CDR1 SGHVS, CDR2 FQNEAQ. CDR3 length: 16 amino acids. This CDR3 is CASSLSLAGGGNEQFF.

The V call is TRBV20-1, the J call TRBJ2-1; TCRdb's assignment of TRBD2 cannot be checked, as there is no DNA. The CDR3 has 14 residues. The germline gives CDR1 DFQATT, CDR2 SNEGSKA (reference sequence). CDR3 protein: CSARGLAVNNEQFF.

The CDR3 is CASSTGGLEQFF. The chain links TRBV12-3 or TRBV12-4 to TRBJ2-1; TCRdb lists TRBD1, though no DNA is available to test this call. The CDR3 is 12 amino acids.

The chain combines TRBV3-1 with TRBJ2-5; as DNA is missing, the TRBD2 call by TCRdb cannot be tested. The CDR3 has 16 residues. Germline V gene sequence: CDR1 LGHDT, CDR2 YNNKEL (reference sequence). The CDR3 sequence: CASSQVAGGVMETQYF.

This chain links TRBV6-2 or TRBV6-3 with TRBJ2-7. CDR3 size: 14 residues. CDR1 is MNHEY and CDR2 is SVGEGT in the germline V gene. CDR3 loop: CASSNRQGYYEQYF.

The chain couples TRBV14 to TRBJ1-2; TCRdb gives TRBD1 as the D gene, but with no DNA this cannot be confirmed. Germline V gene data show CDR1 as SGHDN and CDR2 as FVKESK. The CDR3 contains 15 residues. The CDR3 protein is CASSQDMTGNYGYTF.

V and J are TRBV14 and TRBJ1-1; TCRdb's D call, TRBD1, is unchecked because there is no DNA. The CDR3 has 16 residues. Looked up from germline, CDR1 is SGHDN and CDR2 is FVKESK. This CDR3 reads CASSQSGQSPGTEAFF.

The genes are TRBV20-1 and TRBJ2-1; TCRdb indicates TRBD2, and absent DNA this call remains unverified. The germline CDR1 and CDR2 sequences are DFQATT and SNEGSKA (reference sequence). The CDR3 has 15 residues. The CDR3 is CSAASIADSYNEQFF.

This CDR3 reads CASSPTGAPGHELYF. This sequence joins TRBV18 and TRBJ2-7; TCRdb indicates TRBD1, and absent DNA this call remains unverified. CDR3 size: 15 residues. Germline V gives CDR1 KGHSH, CDR2 LQKENI.

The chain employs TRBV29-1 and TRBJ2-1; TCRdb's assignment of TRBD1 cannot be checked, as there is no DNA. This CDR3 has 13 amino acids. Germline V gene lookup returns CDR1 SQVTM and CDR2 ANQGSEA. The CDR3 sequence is CSAGTGTYNEQFF.

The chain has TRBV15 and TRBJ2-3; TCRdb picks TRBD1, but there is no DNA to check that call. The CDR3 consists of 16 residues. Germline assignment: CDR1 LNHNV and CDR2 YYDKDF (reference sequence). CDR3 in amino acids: CATANPGGPSTDTQYF.

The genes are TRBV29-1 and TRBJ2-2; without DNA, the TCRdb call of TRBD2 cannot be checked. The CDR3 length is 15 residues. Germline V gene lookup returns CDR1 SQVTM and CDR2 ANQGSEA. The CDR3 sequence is CSVVTSGRNTGELFF.